This T cell receptor (beta chain) was sequenced for a study of shared clonotypes between healthy human individuals. This clone was observed a handful of times. Its matching antigen is unknown. The assay used deep level. Method: immunoSEQ multiplex PCR; TCRdb's copy keeps in-frame clones and lacks some. The sample consists of 1 million to 1.2 million clones, roughly 77% of them appearing once. Study-level findings and limits: Researchers found naive subsets generally carried larger estimated richness than memory subsets.

This clonotype was sampled from a young man in good health. Some clones in this sample may be carry-over from other donors' samples. The specimen sequenced was memory CD4+ T cells from PBMCs. Subset: CD45RA-negative fraction.

CDR3 sequence: CASSLYPGHTTDTQYF. In DNA, the CDR3 is TGTGCCAGCAGTTTATACCCGGGACACACCACAGATACGCAGTATTTT. The V call is TRBV28, the J call TRBJ2-3; D might be TRBD1 (6 bases). Germline values: CDR1 MDHEN, CDR2 SYDVKM. This CDR3 is built from 16 residues. V was cut by 1 base and J by 2 bases, with 13 bases left in between.